Detailed here is one T cell receptor beta chain. At the DNA level, this CDR3 is encoded by other sequences in the same sample as well. This sample is drawn from a study of OX40 agonist ivuxolimab in advanced cancers. This table comes from immunoSEQ multiplex PCR, and its TCRdb copy is limited to in-frame clones, with some not included. The table shows about 110,000 clones, with around 93% occurring only once. Germline assignment: CDR1 GTSNPN and CDR2 SVGIG (reference sequence). The CDR3 length is 11 residues. V dropped 1 base and J dropped 0 bases, with 1 base sitting between them. The receptor comes from an adult with an advanced solid tumor such as melanoma, head and neck, liver or kidney cancer. The sequences come from CD4+ or CD8+ T cells sorted from blood, collected in a trial of the OX40 agonist ivuxolimab. The chain uses TRBV30 and TRBJ2-7; D is unclear. CDR3 in DNA: TGTGCCTGGAGTGCCTCCTACGAGCAGTACTTC. Protein: CAWSASYEQYF.